The 22 T cell receptor beta chains below all came from one sample that was sequenced in a study of blood T cell repertoires in COVID-19. Generated by immunoSEQ multiplex PCR, the TCRdb table keeps only in-frame clones and is missing some. The table has about 140,000 clones, around nine tenths seen once; the top ten hold 8.5% to 9.5%. Sequencing was performed on peripheral blood. These receptors came from a woman aged 45-59 years with active or convalescent COVID-19.

This clone was seen just once. The CDR3 region is CASSLEMAYGYTF. In DNA form, the CDR3 reads TGTGCCAGCAGCTTAGAGATGGCCTATGGCTACACCTTC. The V call is TRBV11-2, the J call TRBJ1-2; D is unclear. This CDR3 contains 13 residues. Trimming cost V 0 bases and J 4 bases, with 6 bases left between them. Per the germline V gene, CDR1 is SGHAT and CDR2 is FQNNGV.

This chain joins TRBV30 and TRBJ2-7, with 8 bases matching TRBD2. The germline gives CDR1 GTSNPN, CDR2 SVGIG (reference sequence). The trim removed 8 bases at V and 2 bases at J, leaving 2 bases unmatched. CDR3 size: 11 residues. The CDR3 loop is CAVAGTYEQYF. CDR3 nucleotide sequence: TGTGCCGTAGCGGGGACCTACGAGCAGTACTTC. Based on the CDR3 plus reference TRBV30 and TRBJ2-7, the full variable domain is SQTIHQWPATLVQPVGSPLSLECTVEGTSNPNLYWYRQAAGRGLQLLFYSVGIGQISSEVPQNLSASRPQDRQFILSSKKLLLSDSGFYLCAVAGTYEQYFGPGTRLTVT.

The chain combines TRBV10-3 with TRBJ1-2, with TRBD1 matching 10 bases. The CDR3 length is 15 residues. Germline CDR1 and CDR2: ENHRY and SYGVKD. With 5 bases clipped from V and 4 bases from J, the junction kept 7 bases outside the gene matches. The CDR3 DNA is TGTGCCATCAGTCAAGACAGGGGGCAAGGCTATGGCTACACCTTC. Translated: CAISQDRGQGYGYTF.

The chain recombines TRBV28 with TRBJ1-2; D is possibly TRBD1 (6 bases). CDR3 length: 15 amino acids. Germline-derived CDR1 and CDR2 are MDHEN and SYDVKM. The V end was cut by 3 bases, the J end by 0 bases, with 11 bases between. The CDR3 DNA is TGTGCCAGCAGTTTTAAGGACAGACCTAACTATGGCTACACCTTC. Encoded protein: CASSFKDRPNYGYTF.

CDR3: CASSSGNRGLQETQYF. In nucleotides, the CDR3 is TGTGCCAGCAGCTCGGGGAATAGAGGTCTCCAAGAGACCCAGTACTTC. The chain uses TRBV7-2 and TRBJ2-5, with D possibly matching TRBD2 (5 bases). The CDR3 has 16 residues. The germline CDR1 and CDR2 sequences are SGHTA and FQGNSA. The germline V and J ends were trimmed by 4 bases and 1 base, with 16 bases remaining between them.

The genes are TRBV11-2 and TRBJ2-4, with D perhaps matching TRBD2 (6 bases). CDR1 and CDR2 (germline): SGHAT, FQNNGV. This CDR3 is 15 amino acids long. The ends were cut back, 2 bases at V and 6 bases at J, with 14 bases in the middle. Here the CDR3 reads CASSLTGVRSNIQYF. The DNA of the CDR3 is TGTGCCAGCAGCTTAACGGGGGTCAGGTCAAACATTCAGTACTTC.

This clone occurred once. The rearrangement joins TRBV7-2 to TRBJ2-7, with a weak D call TRBD1 (6 bases). The CDR3 spans 12 residues. Germline V gives CDR1 SGHTA, CDR2 FQGNSA. V was trimmed by 4 bases and J by 7 bases, leaving 11 bases between them. DNA of the CDR3: TGTGCCAGCAGCTGGAAAAGGGGGGAGCAGTACTTC. It encodes CASSWKRGEQYF. Supplemented by reference TRBV7-2 and TRBJ2-7, the full variable domain reads GAGVSQSPSNKVTEKGKDVELRCDPISGHTALYWYRQSLGQGLEFLIYFQGNSAPDKSGLPSDRFSAERTGGSVSTLTIQRTQQEDSAVYLCASSWKRGEQYFGPGTRLTVT.

The V and J genes are TRBV5-1 and TRBJ2-7; 7 bases align to TRBD2. The CDR3 runs to 16 residues. The germline CDR1 and CDR2 sequences are SGHRS and YFSETQ. J gave up 0 bases and V 4 bases, and 10 bases lay outside the gene matches. The chain's CDR3 is CASSPMGGTSSYEQYF. In DNA, the CDR3 is TGCGCCAGCAGCCCCATGGGGGGGACGAGCTCCTACGAGCAGTACTTC.

The chain couples TRBV6-2 or TRBV6-3 to TRBJ2-4, with D possibly being TRBD1 (5 bases). CDR1 and CDR2 (germline): MNHEY, SVGEGT. The CDR3 has 14 residues. Trimming removed 2 bases from V and 0 bases from J, with 5 bases in between. CDR3 coding DNA: TGTGCCAGCAGTTACAGGGGAGCCAAAAACATTCAGTACTTC. Its protein is CASSYRGAKNIQYF.

CDR3 loop: CASSVDRANEKLFF. CDR3 DNA sequence: TGTGCCAGCAGCGTAGACAGAGCTAATGAAAAACTGTTTTTT. The chain carries TRBV9 and TRBJ1-4; D not resolved. The CDR3 totals 14 residues. Germline lookup yields CDR1 SGDLS and CDR2 YYNGEE. V shed 0 bases and J shed 3 bases, with 6 bases lying between them.

This chain connects TRBV4-2 to TRBJ1-1; 9 nucleotides align to TRBD1. J gave up 1 base and V 4 bases, and 1 base lay outside the gene matches. From germline, CDR1 is LGHNA and CDR2 YNFKEQ. This CDR3 contains 14 residues. CDR3 residues: CASSPTGGNTEAFF. CDR3 nucleotide sequence: TGTGCCAGCAGCCCGACAGGGGGGAACACTGAAGCTTTCTTT.

In its sample, this clone was seen once. The chain combines TRBV5-5 with TRBJ1-1, with D hard to call. CDR3 size: 18 residues. Per germline, CDR1 SGHKS and CDR2 YYEKEE (reference sequence). Trimming removed 1 base from V and 0 bases from J, with 19 bases in between. The CDR3 here is CASSLRPGLKSMNTEAFF. The CDR3 coding sequence is TGTGCCAGCAGCTTGCGCCCAGGCCTTAAATCGATGAACACTGAAGCTTTCTTT. The variable domain in full, completed from reference TRBV5-5 and TRBJ1-1, reads DAGVTQSPTHLIKTRGQQVTLRCSPISGHKSVSWYQQVLGQGPQFIFQYYEKEERGRGNFPDRFSARQFPNYSSELNVNALLLGDSALYLCASSLRPGLKSMNTEAFFGQGTRLTVV.

Written as DNA, the CDR3 is TGCGCCAGCAGCTTGGTGGGGGGACTAGCGGGAGTTCCTAGGGCTTACGAGCAGTACTTC. It translates to CASSLVGGLAGVPRAYEQYF. The chain carries TRBV5-1 and TRBJ2-7, with TRBD2 matching 14 bases. This CDR3 spans 20 amino acids. Germline V gene sequence: CDR1 SGHRS, CDR2 YFSETQ. With V trimmed by 0 bases and J by 4 bases, 15 bases remained unmatched.

This clone turned up a few times. The chain carries TRBV7-8 and TRBJ2-5; D remains unclear. The CDR3 length is 13 residues. The V and J ends lost 5 bases and 5 bases respectively, with 12 bases between them. Germline CDR1 reads SGHVS; CDR2 reads FQNEAQ. Here the CDR3 DNA reads TGTGCCAGCAGCCCAGCGTCCCGGGAGACCCAGTACTTC. It translates to CASSPASRETQYF.

V and J are TRBV18 and TRBJ2-2; D is possibly TRBD1 (5 bases). Germline V gene lookup returns CDR1 KGHSH and CDR2 LQKENI. V was pared by 3 bases and J by 3 bases, with 14 bases between. This CDR3 region has 16 residues. In nucleotides, the CDR3 is TGTGCCAGCTCACCCGACAGTCTCATCTACACCGGGGAGCTGTTTTTT. It translates to CASSPDSLIYTGELFF.

This chain uses TRBV24-1 with TRBJ1-2, with 8 nucleotides matching TRBD1. The CDR3 is 15 residues long. V lost 3 bases to trimming and J lost 4 bases; unmatched junction nucleotides: 6. CDR1 is KGHDR, CDR2 SFDVKD, per germline. In DNA form, the CDR3 reads TGTGCCACCAGTGATGGACAGGGCCCGCGCTATGGCTACACCTTC. It translates to CATSDGQGPRYGYTF.

The V and J genes are TRBV3-1 (or the pseudogene TRBV3-2) and TRBJ2-7, with a possible D match to TRBD2 (6 bases). The V gene lost 4 bases and the J gene lost 4 bases, with 11 bases spanning the gap. This CDR3 region has 13 residues. CDR1 LGHDT and CDR2 YNNKEL come from the germline V gene (reference sequence). DNA for the CDR3: TGTGCCAGCAGCCGCCACGGGACTTACGAGCAGTACTTC. Encoded protein: CASSRHGTYEQYF.

This clone was observed a single time. The chain employs TRBV18 and TRBJ1-1, with 9 bases that match TRBD1. V gave up 6 bases and J gave up 4 bases; unmatched junction bases: 9. The CDR3 is 15 residues long. Germline V CDR1 and CDR2: KGHSH, LQKENI. CDR3 loop: CASSAGTGTLTEAFF. As DNA, the CDR3 is TGTGCCAGCTCTGCCGGGACAGGGACCCTCACTGAAGCTTTCTTT.

The genes are TRBV5-4 and TRBJ2-1; 7 nucleotides align to TRBD2. With V trimmed by 1 base and J by 3 bases, 4 bases remained unmatched. The CDR3 is 15 amino acids. Germline loops: CDR1 SGHNT, CDR2 YYREEE (reference sequence). CDR3 region: CASSLPGLSYNEQFF. CDR3 DNA: TGTGCCAGCAGCTTGCCGGGACTAAGCTACAATGAGCAGTTCTTC.

V usage is TRBV7-2 and J usage is TRBJ2-5; 7 nucleotides agree with TRBD1. With V trimmed by 1 base and J by 2 bases, 7 bases remained unmatched. In germline, CDR1 is SGHTA, CDR2 FQGNSA. This CDR3 has 16 residues. The CDR3 coding sequence is TGTGCCAGCAGCTTAGGTTTAAGCAGGGGGCAAGAGACCCAGTACTTC. This codes for CASSLGLSRGQETQYF.

The rearrangement joins TRBV6-1 to TRBJ2-5; D ambiguous. Germline loops: CDR1 MNHNS, CDR2 SASEGT. The germline V and J ends were trimmed by 3 bases and 5 bases, with 7 bases remaining between them. The CDR3 loop spans 12 amino acids. CDR3 bases: TGTGCCAGCAGTGATCCCAGGGAGACCCAGTACTTC. Protein product: CASSDPRETQYF.

The gene calls are TRBV6-2 or TRBV6-3 and TRBJ2-5, with TRBD2 matching 7 bases. With V trimmed by 0 bases and J by 5 bases, 6 bases remained unmatched. In germline, CDR1 is MNHEY, CDR2 SVGEGT. The CDR3 has 15 residues. The CDR3, as DNA: TGTGCCAGCAGTTACTCGATGCGGGGAGGGGAGACCCAGTACTTC. Translated, it gives CASSYSMRGGETQYF.